This paragraph covers one T cell receptor (beta chain) sequence. Its matching antigen is unknown. CDR3 size: 16 residues. With 0 bases removed from V and 2 bases from J, the gap between germline ends came to 13 bases. The V gene's germline CDR1 is LNHNV and CDR2 YYDKDF (reference sequence). The data stem from a study of T cells in Graves' hyperthyroidism and ophthalmopathy. Study-wide findings and caveats: Within blood appeared most thyroid clonotypes that had expanded above 0.001.

TCR beta CDR3 regions were amplified from RNA transcripts. During a first-round RT-PCR of the TCR CDR3, the HTBI primer set was used. TCRdb called the multiplex PCR reads again in MiXCR, with one record for every CDR3 protein. This sample has roughly 300,000 distinct CDR3 sequences, with over 11% found just once. Graves' hyperthyroidism was deemed stable absent ophthalmopathy progression within 18 months. This receptor was obtained from a woman aged 25-40 years with Graves' hyperthyroidism. The rearrangement links TRBV15 to TRBJ2-5, with D tentatively TRBD1 or TRBD2 (6 bases each). Sequenced: blood. CDR3 protein: CATSRERGAGQETQYF. The CDR3 nucleotides are TGTGCCACCAGCAGAGAAAGGGGGGCGGGTCAAGAGACCCAGTACTTC.